The 25 T cell receptor beta chains in this list originate from one sample, sequenced in a study of cytomegalovirus exposure and HLA in healthy donors. PCR employed 60 Vbeta and 13 Jbeta primers. Some clones are missing from TCRdb's copy, which holds only in-frame ones; the method was immunoSEQ multiplex PCR. Of 150,000 to 200,000 clones in the sample, over 75% were seen once. The sequenced sample was PBMCs. The receptors originated from a man between 40 and 49 years old in good health and CMV-seronegative.

The table lists this clone with a few counts. The gene calls are TRBV5-6 and TRBJ1-1; TRBD1 agrees at 7 bases. Germline assignment: CDR1 SGHDT and CDR2 YYEEEE. This CDR3 has 13 amino acids. The J segment lost 6 bases and the V segment lost 3 bases, leaving 5 bases of the junction unmatched. The CDR3 DNA reads as TGTGCCAGCAGCTACAGGGGACCCTCTGAAGCTTTCTTT. This encodes CASSYRGPSEAFF.

Details on this clone: The same CDR3 also results from other DNA sequences found in this sample. The gene calls are TRBV27 and TRBJ1-1, with D maybe TRBD1 (5 bases). V shed 0 bases and J shed 0 bases, with 8 bases lying between them. The CDR3 loop spans 15 amino acids. Germline V lookup: CDR1 MNHEY, CDR2 SMNVEV (reference sequence). CDR3: CASSLSGGMNTEAFF. The CDR3, as DNA: TGTGCCAGCAGTTTATCTGGGGGGATGAACACTGAAGCTTTCTTT.

The J gene is TRBJ2-3, the V gene TRBV5-8; 13 positions agree with TRBD2. This CDR3 contains 16 residues. CDR1 and CDR2 (germline): SGHTS, YDEGEE. Germline trimming cut 2 bases from V and 1 base from J; bases unmatched to any gene: 1. CDR3 in amino acids: CASSFGLAGGTDTQYF. As DNA, the CDR3 is TGTGCCAGCAGCTTCGGACTAGCGGGGGGCACAGATACGCAGTATTTT.

This clone has more than one count but fewer than ten. This chain links TRBV27 with TRBJ2-5, with D tentatively TRBD1 (6 bases). This CDR3 has 15 amino acids. The V end lost 4 bases, the J end lost 4 bases, and 16 bases lay between the germline ends. Germline V gives CDR1 MNHEY, CDR2 SMNVEV (reference sequence). The CDR3 here is CASSSKGWGPETQYF. Written as DNA, the CDR3 is TGTGCCAGCAGTTCTAAGGGGTGGGGGCCAGAGACCCAGTACTTC.

The chain is built from TRBV10-1 and TRBJ1-2; tentative D call: TRBD1 (5 bases). The CDR3 has 18 amino acids. V was clipped by 6 bases and J by 0 bases, with 23 bases between them. Per germline, CDR1 WNHNN and CDR2 SYGVQD (reference sequence). The DNA for the CDR3 is TGCGCCAGCAGGTTATACCAGGGTTTTGGCGGTACTAACTATGGCTACACCTTC. It specifies CASRLYQGFGGTNYGYTF.

The DNA for the CDR3 is TGTGCCAGCAGTTCCGGGACAGGGTGGCTAAATGAGCAGTTCTTC. As protein: CASSSGTGWLNEQFF. The V gene is TRBV27, the J gene TRBJ2-1, with TRBD1 matching 9 bases. The CDR3 runs 15 residues. CDR1 and CDR2 (germline): MNHEY, SMNVEV (reference sequence). V gave up 4 bases and J gave up 7 bases; unmatched junction bases: 8.

The genes are TRBV15 and TRBJ2-1; 7 nucleotides line up with TRBD1. This CDR3 comprises 16 residues. CDR1 is LNHNV, CDR2 YYDKDF, per germline (reference sequence). After removal of 1 base from V and 2 bases from J, the junction contained 5 bases not matched to a gene. The CDR3 loop is CATSRARQGAYNEQFF. CDR3 nucleotide sequence: TGTGCCACCAGCAGAGCCAGACAGGGTGCCTACAATGAGCAGTTCTTC.

The chain joins TRBV11-3 to TRBJ2-7; tentatively, D is TRBD1 (6 bases). Germline V CDR1 and CDR2: SGHNT, YENEEA. CDR3 size: 15 residues. Trimming stripped 3 bases from V and 2 bases from J, with 14 bases between. CDR3 residues: CASSLGQQGTYEQYF. The DNA for the CDR3 is TGTGCCAGCAGCTTGGGCCAGCAGGGGACCTACGAGCAGTACTTC. The variable domain in full, with the rest retrieved from reference TRBV11-3 and TRBJ2-7, is EAGVVQSPRYKIIEKKQPVAFWCNPISGHNTLYWYLQNLGQGPELLIRYENEEAVDDSQLPKDRFSAERLKGVDSTLKIQPAELGDSAVYLCASSLGQQGTYEQYFGPGTRLTVT.

This clone was detected once. The chain is built from TRBV28 and TRBJ1-2; 12 positions match TRBD1. This CDR3 has 15 residues. CDR1 is MDHEN and CDR2 is SYDVKM in the germline V gene. V trimming: 8 bases; J trimming: 5 bases; junction bases outside the gene matches: 9. CDR3 coding DNA: TGTGCCAGCCTAACCGGGACAGGGGGCCGGTATGGCTACACCTTC. It yields the protein CASLTGTGGRYGYTF.

This sequence joins TRBV5-1 and TRBJ2-7; D remains ambiguous. Per germline, CDR1 SGHRS and CDR2 YFSETQ. V dropped 0 bases and J dropped 5 bases, with 6 bases sitting between them. CDR3 length equals 12 residues. Here the CDR3 DNA reads TGCGCCAGCAGCTTGGGTGAGAACGAGCAGTACTTC. Its translation: CASSLGENEQYF.

This clone was counted only a few times. The same CDR3 can be traced to other DNA sequences in this sample. The rearrangement uses TRBV6-5 and TRBJ1-3; 9 bases are shared with TRBD1. The CDR3 contains 16 residues. V shed 0 bases, J shed 10 bases, and the junction held 10 bases outside the gene matches. Germline values: CDR1 MNHEY, CDR2 SVGAGI. The CDR3 DNA is TGTGCCAGCAGTTACTCTCCTACCGGGGGGACAGGGACCATATATTTT. Residues: CASSYSPTGGTGTIYF.

The chain uses TRBV19 and TRBJ2-5; maybe TRBD2 (5 bases). CDR1 is LNHDA and CDR2 is SQIVND in the germline V gene (reference sequence). The length of the CDR3 is 14 residues. The V end was cut by 3 bases, the J end by 2 bases, with 10 bases between. CDR3 bases: TGTGCCAGTAGTATTAAGGACTTTCAAGAGACCCAGTACTTC. Protein product: CASSIKDFQETQYF.

The rearrangement links TRBV2 to TRBJ2-3, with D hard to call. Germline lookup yields CDR1 SNHLY and CDR2 FYNNEI. Trimming took off 3 bases at V and 4 bases at J, with 11 bases between the two ends. CDR3 length: 14 residues. Here the CDR3 DNA reads TGTGCCAGCAGTGACTCCCTCCGGGCAGATACGCAGTATTTT. Translated, it gives CASSDSLRADTQYF.

The chain combines TRBV30 with TRBJ1-2, with TRBD1 matching 9 bases. Germline V gives CDR1 GTSNPN, CDR2 SVGIG (reference sequence). V dropped 1 base and J dropped 4; count of bases not matched to a gene: 10. The CDR3 length is 16 residues. The chain's CDR3 is CAWSAPPGQGLYGYTF. CDR3 DNA sequence: TGTGCCTGGAGTGCCCCGCCGGGACAGGGCCTCTATGGCTACACCTTC. The whole variable domain, filled in from reference TRBV30 and TRBJ1-2, reads SQTIHQWPATLVQPVGSPLSLECTVEGTSNPNLYWYRQAAGRGLQLLFYSVGIGQISSEVPQNLSASRPQDRQFILSSKKLLLSDSGFYLCAWSAPPGQGLYGYTFGSGTRLTVV.

This chain links TRBV11-2 with TRBJ1-1; D perhaps matches TRBD1 (6 bases). Germline lookup yields CDR1 SGHAT and CDR2 FQNNGV. Trimming removed 2 bases from V and 1 base from J, with 8 bases in between. The CDR3 contains 14 residues. CDR3 nucleotide sequence: TGTGCCAGCAGCTTATCGACAGGGAACACTGAAGCTTTCTTT. Amino acids: CASSLSTGNTEAFF.

Only a few counts were recorded for this clone. The chain employs TRBV9 and TRBJ2-5, with 7 positions matching TRBD2. Germline CDR1 reads SGDLS; CDR2 reads YYNGEE. This CDR3 spans 14 amino acids. Germline trimming cut 3 bases from V and 5 bases from J; bases unmatched to any gene: 7. CDR3 DNA: TGTGCCAGCAGCGCGGGGGTGGGGGGGGAGACCCAGTACTTC. Translating gives CASSAGVGGETQYF.

V gene TRBV5-5 combines with J gene TRBJ2-3, with a possible D match to TRBD1 (5 bases). Trimming cost V 0 bases and J 0 bases, with 11 bases left between them. In germline, CDR1 is SGHKS, CDR2 YYEKEE (reference sequence). The CDR3 consists of 16 residues. The CDR3 here is CASSLGRQFSTDTQYF. The CDR3 nucleotides read TGTGCCAGCAGCTTGGGGAGACAGTTTAGCACAGATACGCAGTATTTT.

The CDR3 loop reads CASSLIGTGYQETQYF. The CDR3 DNA is TGCGCCAGCAGCTTGATTGGGACAGGGTACCAAGAGACCCAGTACTTC. The chain is built from TRBV5-1 and TRBJ2-5, with 9 bases matching TRBD1. In germline, CDR1 is SGHRS, CDR2 YFSETQ. V was pared by 1 base and J by 0 bases, with 4 bases of the junction left unmatched. The CDR3 length is 16 residues.

The chain uses TRBV29-1 and TRBJ1-1, with D perhaps TRBD1 (5 bases). V dropped 6 bases and J dropped 4 bases, with 15 bases sitting between them. This CDR3 contains 13 residues. Germline CDR1 reads SQVTM; CDR2 reads ANQGSEA. The CDR3 loop reads CSVEYGGGTEAFF. DNA for the CDR3: TGCAGCGTGGAATACGGCGGGGGCACTGAAGCTTTCTTT.

The chain combines TRBV27 with TRBJ2-7, with 8 bases aligning to TRBD2. With 5 bases clipped from V and 3 bases from J, the junction kept 12 bases outside the gene matches. Germline V gene data show CDR1 as MNHEY and CDR2 as SMNVEV (reference sequence). CDR3 length equals 16 residues. CDR3 DNA: TGTGCCAGCAGTGGACTAGCACGGGCCGTGATCTACGAGCAGTACTTC. It is translated as CASSGLARAVIYEQYF.

The chain uses TRBV19 and TRBJ2-1, with TRBD1 identical over 8 bases. Germline V lookup: CDR1 LNHDA, CDR2 SQIVND (reference sequence). V gave up 0 bases and J gave up 9 bases; unmatched junction bases: 22. The CDR3 runs 20 residues. The CDR3: CASSIDSPRGRTGFRSEQFF. Written as DNA, the CDR3 is TGTGCCAGTAGTATAGATAGCCCCAGGGGACGGACAGGGTTTAGGAGTGAGCAGTTCTTC.

The chain carries TRBV13 and TRBJ2-5, with TRBD1 matching 7 bases. V shed 4 bases, J shed 5 bases, and the junction held 10 bases outside the gene matches. This CDR3 has 15 amino acids. The V gene's germline CDR1 is PRHDT and CDR2 FYEKMQ (reference sequence). The DNA of the CDR3 is TGTGCCAGCAGCTCGCGACAGGGCGGTGAGGAGACCCAGTACTTC. Translation gives CASSSRQGGEETQYF. The whole variable domain, remainder taken from reference TRBV13 and TRBJ2-5, is AAGVIQSPRHLIKEKRETATLKCYPIPRHDTVYWYQQGPGQDPQFLISFYEKMQSDKGSIPDRFSAQQFSDYHSELNMSSLELGDSALYFCASSSRQGGEETQYFGPGTRLLVL.

J is TRBJ1-3 and V is TRBV2, with TRBD1 as a possible D gene (6 bases). The V end lost 6 bases, the J end lost 2 bases, and 14 bases lay between the germline ends. Germline V gene lookup returns CDR1 SNHLY and CDR2 FYNNEI. The length of the CDR3 is 15 residues. CDR3 coding DNA: TGTGCCAGCAGCTTTAACAGGGTGGCTGGAAACACCATATATTTT. Protein product: CASSFNRVAGNTIYF. The variable domain in full, with the rest retrieved from reference TRBV2 and TRBJ1-3, is EPEVTQTPSHQVTQMGQEVILRCVPISNHLYFYWYRQILGQKVEFLVSFYNNEISEKSEIFDDQFSVERPDGSNFTLKIRSTKLEDSAMYFCASSFNRVAGNTIYFGEGSWLTVV.

This sequence joins TRBV28 and TRBJ2-4; TRBD1 is a possible D gene (6 bases). The CDR3 runs to 14 residues. Trimming removed 5 bases at V and 6 bases at J, with 14 bases between. The V gene's germline CDR1 is MDHEN and CDR2 SYDVKM. CDR3 coding DNA: TGTGCCAGCAGTGTCAGGGACATAGGAAACATTCAGTACTTC. This sequence encodes CASSVRDIGNIQYF.

The chain links TRBV5-4 to TRBJ1-1; 10 bases line up with TRBD1. This CDR3 region has 14 residues. The V gene's germline CDR1 is SGHNT and CDR2 YYREEE (reference sequence). Trimming at V came to 2 bases and at J to 5 bases, leaving 3 bases not matched to a gene. In nucleotides, the CDR3 is TGTGCCAGCAGCTTCGGGACAGGGGTGACTGAAGCTTTCTTT. Its translation: CASSFGTGVTEAFF. Combining the CDR3 with reference TRBV5-4 and TRBJ1-1 gives the whole variable domain ETGVTQSPTHLIKTRGQQVTLRCSSQSGHNTVSWYQQALGQGPQFIFQYYREEENGRGNFPPRFSGLQFPNYSSELNVNALELDDSALYLCASSFGTGVTEAFFGQGTRLTVV.